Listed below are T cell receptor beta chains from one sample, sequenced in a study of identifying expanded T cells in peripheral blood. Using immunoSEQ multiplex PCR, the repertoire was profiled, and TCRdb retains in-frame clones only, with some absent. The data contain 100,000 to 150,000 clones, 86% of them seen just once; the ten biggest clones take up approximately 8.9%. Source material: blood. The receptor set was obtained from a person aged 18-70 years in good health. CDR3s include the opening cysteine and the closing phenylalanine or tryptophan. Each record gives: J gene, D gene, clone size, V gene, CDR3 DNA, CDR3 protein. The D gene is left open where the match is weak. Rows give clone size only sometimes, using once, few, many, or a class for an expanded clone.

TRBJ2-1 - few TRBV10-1 TGCGCCAGCAGTAATTCTCGTCCCGAGAAGAATCATTACAATGAGCAGTTCTTC CASSNSRPEKNHYNEQFF
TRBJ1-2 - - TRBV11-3 TGTGCCAGCAGCCCCGGCGGCGCAGGGGTAAGGTATGGCTACACCTTC CASSPGGAGVRYGYTF
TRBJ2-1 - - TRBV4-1 TGCGCCAGCAGCCAAGCCGGAGGGGTCGACTACAATGAGCAGTTCTTC CASSQAGGVDYNEQFF
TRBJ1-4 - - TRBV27 TGTGCCAGCAGTTACGGACAGAGTAATGAAAAACTGTTTTTT CASSYGQSNEKLFF
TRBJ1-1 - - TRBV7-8 TGTGCCAGCAGCTTAAGATCAGCGAACACTGAAGCTTTCTTT CASSLRSANTEAFF
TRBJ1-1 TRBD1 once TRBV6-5 TGTGCCAGCAGGGGGCGTGACAGGGGGAACACTGAAGCTTTCTTT CASRGRDRGNTEAFF
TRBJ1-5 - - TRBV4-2 TGTGCCAGCAGCGCAAGAAGTCAGGGAGGACAGCCCCAGCATTTT CASSARSQGGQPQHF
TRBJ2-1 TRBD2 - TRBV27 TGTGCCAGCTTAACCGGGACTAGGAGTCCTAGCTCCTACAATGAGCAGTTCTTC CASLTGTRSPSSYNEQFF
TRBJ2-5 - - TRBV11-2 TGTGCCAGCAGCTTCCTATCCCTCGGACTGCAAGAGACCCAGTACTTC CASSFLSLGLQETQYF
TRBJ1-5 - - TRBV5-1 TGCGCCAGCAGCTTGATTGGTTCCTTCCCCCAGCATTTT CASSLIGSFPQHF
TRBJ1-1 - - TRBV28 TGTGCCAGCAGTTTAAGCCCCCCGGCCGTAGCGAACACTGAAGCTTTCTTT CASSLSPPAVANTEAFF
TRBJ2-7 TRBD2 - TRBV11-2 TGTGCCAGCAGCCAAACTAGCGGGAGGCACTTC CASSQTSGRHF
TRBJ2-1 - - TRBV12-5 TGTGCTAGTGGTTTGGTACCGGGGTCGATCTCCTACAATGAGCAGTTCTTC CASGLVPGSISYNEQFF
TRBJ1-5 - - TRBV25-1 TGTGCCAGCAGTGATAACAGGGTGAACAATCAGCCCCAGCATTTT CASSDNRVNNQPQHF
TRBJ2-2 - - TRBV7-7 TGTGCCAGCAGCCCATCGGTCACCGGGGAGCTGTTTTTT CASSPSVTGELFF
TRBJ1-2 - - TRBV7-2 TGTGCCAGCAGCTTAGGGGGGGGCAGAAACTATGGCTACACCTTC CASSLGGGRNYGYTF
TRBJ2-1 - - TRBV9 TGTGCCAGCAGCCCGGACGTCGGCTCCTACAATGAGCAGTTCTTC CASSPDVGSYNEQFF
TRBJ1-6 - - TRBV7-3 TGTGCCAGCAGCTTAACCCCACAGGGACCTAATTCACCCCTCCACTTT CASSLTPQGPNSPLHF
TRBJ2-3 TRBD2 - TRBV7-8 TGTGCCAGCAGCTCTAGCGGGGCCTATAGCACAGATACGCAGTATTTT CASSSSGAYSTDTQYF
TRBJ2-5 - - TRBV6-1 TGTGCCAGCAGTGAACGGGACCAGTACTTC CASSERDQYF
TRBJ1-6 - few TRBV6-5 TGTGCCAGCAATCTCTACGGCAGTAATTCACCCCTCCACTTT CASNLYGSNSPLHF
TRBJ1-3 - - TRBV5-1 TGCGCCAGCAGCTTGGAGGGCCCCCTTGGAAACACCATATATTTT CASSLEGPLGNTIYF
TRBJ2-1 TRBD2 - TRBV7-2 TGTGCCAGCTTACCCGGGACTAGCAATCACAATGAGCAGTTCTTC CASLPGTSNHNEQFF
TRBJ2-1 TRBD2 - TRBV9 TGTGCCAGCAGCGTAGTCCAAGCGGGGGGATACAATGAGCAGTTCTTC CASSVVQAGGYNEQFF
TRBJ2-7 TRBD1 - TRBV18 TGTGCCAGCTCACCCCAGGTGAGGGGGCAATCCTACGAGCAGTACTTC CASSPQVRGQSYEQYF
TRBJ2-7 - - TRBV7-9 TGTGCCAGCAGCTTAGGTACCACCATAGCATACTTC CASSLGTTIAYF
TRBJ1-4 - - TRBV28 TGTGCCAGCAGTTTCGCCCAGGGCGTGGGCGAAAAACTGTTTTTT CASSFAQGVGEKLFF
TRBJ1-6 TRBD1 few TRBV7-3 TGTGCCAGCAGCCCACAGGGGGGACCCAATTCACCCCTCCACTTT CASSPQGGPNSPLHF
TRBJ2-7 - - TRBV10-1 TGCGCCAGCAGTCCGGACAGCTCAAAGGCCTACGAGCAGTACTTC CASSPDSSKAYEQYF
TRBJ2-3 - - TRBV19 TGTGCCAGTAGCGGGGGAGACTCTAGCACAGATACGCAGTATTTT CASSGGDSSTDTQYF
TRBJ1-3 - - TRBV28 TGTGCCAGCAGTCCAACGGACGGAATAGCTGGAAACACCATATATTTT CASSPTDGIAGNTIYF
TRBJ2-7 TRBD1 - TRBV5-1 TGCGCCAGCAGCTTGGGGACAGGGGGTAACGAGCAGTACTTC CASSLGTGGNEQYF
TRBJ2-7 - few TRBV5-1 TGCGCCAGCAGCTTGCAGTACGAGCAGTACTTC CASSLQYEQYF
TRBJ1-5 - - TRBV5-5 TGTGCCAGCAGCCCCATGGGACAACAAAATCAGCCCCAGCATTTT CASSPMGQQNQPQHF
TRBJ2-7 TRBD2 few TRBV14 TGTGCCAGCAGCCAAGGAGTTCGACTAGCGGGGGGTTACGAGCAGTACTTC CASSQGVRLAGGYEQYF
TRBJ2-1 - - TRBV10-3 TGTGCCATCAGTGAGGGGTTTTCAGCATACAATGAGCAGTTCTTC CAISEGFSAYNEQFF
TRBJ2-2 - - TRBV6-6 TGTGCCAGCAGTTACTCGGGGGGGAACACCGGGGAGCTGTTTTTT CASSYSGGNTGELFF
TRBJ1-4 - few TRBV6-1 TGTGCCAGCAGTGGGGAGGATAGGGTAAAACTGTTTTTT CASSGEDRVKLFF
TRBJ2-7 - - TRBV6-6 TGTGCCAGCAAAGGGGGGACCTCCTACGAGCAGTACTTC CASKGGTSYEQYF
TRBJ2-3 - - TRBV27 TGTGCCAGCAGTTTAAGTGCGGGCACAGATACGCAGTATTTT CASSLSAGTDTQYF
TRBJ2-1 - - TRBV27 TGTGCCAGCAGGGACCGCCGAGTTACCTACAATGAGCAGTTCTTC CASRDRRVTYNEQFF